This T cell receptor (beta chain) was sequenced for a study of cytomegalovirus exposure and HLA in healthy donors. Study-wide findings and caveats: Reportedly, fewer N-insertions than the approximately 680-donor mean appeared in an Asian-associated ancestry cluster in a later analysis.

The CDR3 contains 15 residues. Looked up from germline, CDR1 is SNHLY and CDR2 is FYNNEI. Unmatched junction bases numbered 10, after V lost 10 bases and J lost 7 bases. The primer mix had 60 Vbeta and 13 Jbeta primers. Data came from immunoSEQ multiplex PCR; TCRdb stores just in-frame clones and leaves some out. The sample carries some 200,000 clones, roughly 84% recorded once. This clone was observed a few times. Its antigen is unknown. The sample comprised PBMCs. The rearrangement uses TRBV2 and TRBJ2-4, with 13 bases aligning to TRBD2. The clonotype was recovered from a man aged 50-59 years in good health and CMV-seronegative. Here the CDR3 DNA reads TGTGCCACCTCCGGACTAGCGGGAGTGAGGAACATTCAGTACTTC. Translated, it gives CATSGLAGVRNIQYF. Using reference TRBV2 and TRBJ2-4 for the parts outside the CDR3, the full variable domain is EPEVTQTPSHQVTQMGQEVILRCVPISNHLYFYWYRQILGQKVEFLVSFYNNEISEKSEIFDDQFSVERPDGSNFTLKIRSTKLEDSAMYFCATSGLAGVRNIQYFGAGTRLSVL.